A single sample is the source of the 4 T cell receptor beta chains below, sequenced in a study of control samples from healthy donors and cancer patients (dated by TCRdb to 2018 to 2020). Receptors were amplified or captured by the immunoSEQ multiplex PCR assay. Imported from immuneACCESS, the table was reduced by TCRdb to in-frame sequences with V and J called. These copies leave out some clones; in studies compared against another copy, an unresolved V gene accounts for under half, and the cause of the remainder is not known. Recorded for this sample are approximately 84,000 clones; roughly 89% of them occurred a single time. Approximately 14% of the sample belongs to the ten largest clones. Specimen: blood. The receptors stem from a man aged 30 to 39 in good health.

The V gene is TRBV3-1 (or the pseudogene TRBV3-2), the J gene TRBJ2-2; D not certain. CDR1 LGHDT and CDR2 YNNKEL come from the germline V gene (reference sequence). The CDR3 is 14 residues long. The ends were cut back, 0 bases at V and 7 bases at J, with 9 bases in the middle. CDR3 loop: CASSQERPGGELFF. In nucleotides, the CDR3 is TGTGCCAGCAGCCAAGAACGGCCCGGCGGGGAGCTGTTTTTT.

There are a few counts of this clone. J is TRBJ2-5 and V is TRBV29-1; TRBD2 agrees at 9 bases. The CDR3 is made up of 14 amino acids. Looked up from germline, CDR1 is SQVTM and CDR2 is ANQGSEA. V shed 7 bases and J 5 bases; nucleotides not matched to a gene: 11. Here the CDR3 DNA reads TGCAGCGCCACCGCGGGGGGGCAGGGGGAGACCCAGTACTTC. This codes for CSATAGGQGETQYF.

The V call is TRBV29-1, the J call TRBJ1-2; no clear D. Looked up from germline, CDR1 is SQVTM and CDR2 is ANQGSEA. V was cut by 5 bases and J by 4 bases, with 8 bases left in between. The CDR3 is 11 residues long. This CDR3 is CSVPSLYGYTF. The CDR3 DNA reads as TGCAGCGTTCCGAGCCTCTATGGCTACACCTTC.

The chain is built from TRBV19 and TRBJ2-7; 10 bases agree with TRBD2. CDR3 length: 15 amino acids. The germline gives CDR1 LNHDA, CDR2 SQIVND (reference sequence). The ends lost 5 bases at V and 4 bases at J; junction bases unmatched: 8. The CDR3 spells CASSLEREGRYEQYF. The CDR3 region has the DNA TGTGCCAGTAGTCTCGAGCGGGAGGGCCGGTACGAGCAGTACTTC.